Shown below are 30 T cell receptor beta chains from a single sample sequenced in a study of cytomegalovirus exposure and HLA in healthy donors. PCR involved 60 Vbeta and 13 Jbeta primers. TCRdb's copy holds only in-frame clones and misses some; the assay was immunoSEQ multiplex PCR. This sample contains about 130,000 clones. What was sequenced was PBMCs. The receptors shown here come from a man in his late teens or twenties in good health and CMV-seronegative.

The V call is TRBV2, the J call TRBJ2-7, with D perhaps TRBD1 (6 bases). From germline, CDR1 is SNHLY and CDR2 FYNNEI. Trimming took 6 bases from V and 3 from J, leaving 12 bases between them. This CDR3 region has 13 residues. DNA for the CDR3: TGTGCCAGCAGCAGGGACAACCACTACGAGCAGTACTTC. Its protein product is CASSRDNHYEQYF.

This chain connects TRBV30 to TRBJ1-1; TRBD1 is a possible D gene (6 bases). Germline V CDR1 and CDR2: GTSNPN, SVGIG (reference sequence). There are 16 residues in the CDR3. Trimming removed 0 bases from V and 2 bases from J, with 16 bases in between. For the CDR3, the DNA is TGTGCCTGGAGTGTACTTTGGGACACCATAAACACTGAAGCTTTCTTT. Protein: CAWSVLWDTINTEAFF.

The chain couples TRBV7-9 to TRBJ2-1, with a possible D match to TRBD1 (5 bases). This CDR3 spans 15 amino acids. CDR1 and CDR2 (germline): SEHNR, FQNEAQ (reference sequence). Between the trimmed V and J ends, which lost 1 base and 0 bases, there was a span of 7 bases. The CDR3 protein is CASSLGTSSYNEQFF. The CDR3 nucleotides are TGTGCCAGCAGCTTAGGGACAAGCTCCTACAATGAGCAGTTCTTC.

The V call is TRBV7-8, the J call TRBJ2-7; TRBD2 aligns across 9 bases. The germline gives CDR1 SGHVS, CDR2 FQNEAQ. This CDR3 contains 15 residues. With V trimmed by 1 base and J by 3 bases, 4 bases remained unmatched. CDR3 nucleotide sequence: TGTGCCAGCAGCTTAGAGGTAGCGGGGGACTACGAGCAGTACTTC. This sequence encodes CASSLEVAGDYEQYF.

CDR3 sequence (DNA): TGTGCCTGGGTGGGGCAGTTAGAAGAGACCCAGTACTTC. Its protein product is CAWVGQLEETQYF. The rearrangement uses TRBV30 and TRBJ2-5; weak D call: TRBD1 (5 bases). CDR1 and CDR2 from the germline V gene are GTSNPN and SVGIG (reference sequence). V shed 5 bases and J shed 3 bases, with 13 bases lying between them. The CDR3 sequence is 13 residues long.

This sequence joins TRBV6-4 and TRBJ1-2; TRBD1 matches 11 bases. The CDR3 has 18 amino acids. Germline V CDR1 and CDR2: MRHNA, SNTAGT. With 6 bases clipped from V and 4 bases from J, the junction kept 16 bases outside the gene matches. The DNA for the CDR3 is TGTGCCAGCAGCACACAATGGGGGACAGGGGGACTGAGCTATGGCTACACCTTC. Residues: CASSTQWGTGGLSYGYTF.

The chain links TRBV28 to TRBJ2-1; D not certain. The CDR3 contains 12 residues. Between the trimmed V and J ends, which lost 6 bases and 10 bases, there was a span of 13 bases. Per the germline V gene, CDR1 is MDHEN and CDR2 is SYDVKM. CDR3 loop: CASRLALGEQFF. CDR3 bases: TGTGCCAGCAGACTTGCCCTCGGGGAGCAGTTCTTC.

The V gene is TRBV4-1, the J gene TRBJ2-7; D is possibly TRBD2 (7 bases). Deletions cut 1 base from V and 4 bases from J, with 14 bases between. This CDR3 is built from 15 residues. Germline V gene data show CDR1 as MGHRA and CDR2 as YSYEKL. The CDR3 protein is CASSQVPGGDYEQYF. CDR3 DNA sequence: TGCGCCAGCAGCCAAGTCCCGGGGGGCGATTACGAGCAGTACTTC.

CDR3 sequence (DNA): TGTGCCAGCAGCTTGGGTAGCGGGAACTACAATGAGCAGTTCTTC. This encodes CASSLGSGNYNEQFF. The chain combines TRBV7-9 with TRBJ2-1; 8 bases line up with TRBD2. V trimming: 3 bases; J trimming: 3 bases; junction bases outside the gene matches: 4. CDR3 length: 15 residues. The germline gives CDR1 SEHNR, CDR2 FQNEAQ (reference sequence).

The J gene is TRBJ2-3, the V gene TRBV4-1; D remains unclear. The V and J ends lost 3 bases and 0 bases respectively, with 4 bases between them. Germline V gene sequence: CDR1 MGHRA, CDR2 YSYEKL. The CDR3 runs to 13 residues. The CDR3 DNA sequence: TGCGCCAGCAGCCACCCGAGCACAGATACGCAGTATTTT. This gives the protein CASSHPSTDTQYF.

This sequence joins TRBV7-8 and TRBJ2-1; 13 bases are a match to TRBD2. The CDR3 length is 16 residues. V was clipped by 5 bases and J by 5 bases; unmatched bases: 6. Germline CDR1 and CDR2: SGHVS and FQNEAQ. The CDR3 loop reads CASSPSLAGGNNEQFF. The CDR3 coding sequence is TGTGCCAGCAGCCCGTCACTAGCGGGGGGGAACAATGAGCAGTTCTTC. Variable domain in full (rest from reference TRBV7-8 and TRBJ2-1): GAGVSQSPRYKVAKRGQDVALRCDPISGHVSLFWYQQALGQGPEFLTYFQNEAQLDKSGLPSDRFFAERPEGSVSTLKIQRTQQEDSAVYLCASSPSLAGGNNEQFFGPGTRLTVL.

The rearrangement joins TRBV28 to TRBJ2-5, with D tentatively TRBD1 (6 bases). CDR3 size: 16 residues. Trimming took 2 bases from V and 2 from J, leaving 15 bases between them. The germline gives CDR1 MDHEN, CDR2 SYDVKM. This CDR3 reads CASSLTGRRKQETQYF. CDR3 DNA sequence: TGTGCCAGCAGTTTAACAGGGCGGCGTAAGCAAGAGACCCAGTACTTC.

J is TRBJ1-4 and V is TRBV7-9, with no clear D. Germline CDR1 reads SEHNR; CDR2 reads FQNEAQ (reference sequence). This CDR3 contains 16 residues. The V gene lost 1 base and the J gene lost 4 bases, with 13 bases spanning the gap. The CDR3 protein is CASSLGDGGFNEKLFF. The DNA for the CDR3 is TGTGCCAGCAGCTTAGGTGACGGAGGTTTTAATGAAAAACTGTTTTTT.

The CDR3 spells CASSFDYYNEQFF. CDR3 bases: TGCGCCAGCAGCTTCGACTACTACAATGAGCAGTTCTTC. The chain links TRBV5-1 to TRBJ2-1; D perhaps matches TRBD2 (5 bases). Germline V lookup: CDR1 SGHRS, CDR2 YFSETQ. V was clipped by 2 bases and J by 3 bases, with 6 bases between them. The CDR3 covers 13 residues. Based on the CDR3 plus reference TRBV5-1 and TRBJ2-1, the full variable domain is KAGVTQTPRYLIKTRGQQVTLSCSPISGHRSVSWYQQTPGQGLQFLFEYFSETQRNKGNFPGRFSGRQFSNSRSEMNVSTLELGDSALYLCASSFDYYNEQFFGPGTRLTVL.

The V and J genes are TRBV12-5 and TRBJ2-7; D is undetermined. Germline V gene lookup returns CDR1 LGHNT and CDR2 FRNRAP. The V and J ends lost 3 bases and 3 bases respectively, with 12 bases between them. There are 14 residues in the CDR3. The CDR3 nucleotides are TGTGCTAGTGGTTTTCGACCGGCGGACTACGAGCAGTACTTC. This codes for CASGFRPADYEQYF.

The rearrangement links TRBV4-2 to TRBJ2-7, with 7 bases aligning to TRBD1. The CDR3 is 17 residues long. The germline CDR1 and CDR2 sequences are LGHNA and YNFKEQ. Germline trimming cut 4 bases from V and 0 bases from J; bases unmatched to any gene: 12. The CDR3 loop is CASSLSTGQTNSYEQYF. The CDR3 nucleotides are TGTGCCAGCAGCCTTTCTACGGGACAGACCAACTCCTACGAGCAGTACTTC.

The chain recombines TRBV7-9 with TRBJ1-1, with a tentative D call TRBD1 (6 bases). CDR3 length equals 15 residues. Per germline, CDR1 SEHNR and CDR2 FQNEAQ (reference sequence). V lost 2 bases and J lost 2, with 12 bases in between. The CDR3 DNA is TGTGCCAGCAGCTTAATACAGGGCGTAAACACTGAAGCTTTCTTT. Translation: CASSLIQGVNTEAFF.

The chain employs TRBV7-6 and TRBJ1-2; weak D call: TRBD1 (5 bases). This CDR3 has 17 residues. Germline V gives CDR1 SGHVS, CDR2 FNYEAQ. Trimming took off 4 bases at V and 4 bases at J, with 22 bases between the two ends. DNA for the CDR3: TGTGCCAGCAGCTCGACAGCTTTGGGGCCCCTCGGCTATGGCTACACCTTC. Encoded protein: CASSSTALGPLGYGYTF.

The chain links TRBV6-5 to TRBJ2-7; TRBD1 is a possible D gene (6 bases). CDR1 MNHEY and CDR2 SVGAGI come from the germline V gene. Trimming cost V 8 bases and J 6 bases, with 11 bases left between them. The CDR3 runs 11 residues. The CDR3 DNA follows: TGTGCCAGCGCTACAGGGCGCGAGCAGTACTTC. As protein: CASATGREQYF.

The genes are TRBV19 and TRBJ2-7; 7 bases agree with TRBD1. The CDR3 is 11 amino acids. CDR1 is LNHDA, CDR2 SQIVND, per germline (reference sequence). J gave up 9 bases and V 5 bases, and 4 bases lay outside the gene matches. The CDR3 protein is CASSVGQWQYF. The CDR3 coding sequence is TGTGCCAGTAGTGTGGGACAGTGGCAGTACTTC. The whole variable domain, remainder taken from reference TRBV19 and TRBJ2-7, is DGGITQSPKYLFRKEGQNVTLSCEQNLNHDAMYWYRQDPGQGLRLIYYSQIVNDFQKGDIAEGYSVSREKKESFPLTVTSAQKNPTAFYLCASSVGQWQYFGPGTRLTVT.

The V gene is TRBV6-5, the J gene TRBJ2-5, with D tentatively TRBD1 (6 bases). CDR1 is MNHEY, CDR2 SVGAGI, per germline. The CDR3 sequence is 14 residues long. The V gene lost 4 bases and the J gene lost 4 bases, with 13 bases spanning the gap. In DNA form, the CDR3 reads TGTGCCAGCAGTTCGGCAGGGGCCACAGAGACCCAGTACTTC. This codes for CASSSAGATETQYF.

CDR3 sequence (DNA): TGTGCCAGCAGCTTAGAAGTGCGAACGACTCCCCCTGTTTCGGATACGCAGTATTTT. Translating it yields CASSLEVRTTPPVSDTQYF. The chain combines TRBV7-9 with TRBJ2-3; D uncertain. Germline V gene data show CDR1 as SEHNR and CDR2 as FQNEAQ (reference sequence). This CDR3 is 19 amino acids long. The V and J ends lost 1 base and 6 bases respectively, with 26 bases between them.

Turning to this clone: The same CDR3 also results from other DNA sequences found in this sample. This CDR3 reads CASSVGGTQYEQYF. CDR3 bases: TGTGCCAGCAGCGTAGGGGGGACACAATACGAGCAGTACTTC. The chain is built from TRBV9 and TRBJ2-7; maybe TRBD1 (6 bases). CDR3 length: 14 amino acids. Deletions cut 0 bases from V and 4 bases from J, with 11 bases between. Germline CDR1 and CDR2: SGDLS and YYNGEE.

The CDR3 DNA sequence: TGCGCCAGCAGCCAAGACCGTGGGACAGGTGGGGTGACCCAGTACTTC. Translating it yields CASSQDRGTGGVTQYF. The gene calls are TRBV4-1 and TRBJ2-5, with 8 bases identical to TRBD1. Germline CDR1 and CDR2: MGHRA and YSYEKL. V lost 0 bases to trimming and J lost 7 bases; unmatched junction nucleotides: 10. The length of the CDR3 is 16 residues.

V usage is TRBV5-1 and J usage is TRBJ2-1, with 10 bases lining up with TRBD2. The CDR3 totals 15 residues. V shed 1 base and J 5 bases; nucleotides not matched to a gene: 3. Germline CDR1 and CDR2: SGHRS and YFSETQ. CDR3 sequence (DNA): TGCGCCAGCAGCTTGACTAGCGGGGCCCACAATGAGCAGTTCTTC. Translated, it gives CASSLTSGAHNEQFF. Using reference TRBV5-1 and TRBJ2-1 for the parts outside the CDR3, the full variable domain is KAGVTQTPRYLIKTRGQQVTLSCSPISGHRSVSWYQQTPGQGLQFLFEYFSETQRNKGNFPGRFSGRQFSNSRSEMNVSTLELGDSALYLCASSLTSGAHNEQFFGPGTRLTVL.

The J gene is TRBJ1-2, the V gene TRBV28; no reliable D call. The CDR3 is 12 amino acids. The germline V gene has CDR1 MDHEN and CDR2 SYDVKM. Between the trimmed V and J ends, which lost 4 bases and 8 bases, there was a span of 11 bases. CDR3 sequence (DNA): TGTGCCAGCAGTTCTCAGACTCGGGGCTACACCTTC. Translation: CASSSQTRGYTF.

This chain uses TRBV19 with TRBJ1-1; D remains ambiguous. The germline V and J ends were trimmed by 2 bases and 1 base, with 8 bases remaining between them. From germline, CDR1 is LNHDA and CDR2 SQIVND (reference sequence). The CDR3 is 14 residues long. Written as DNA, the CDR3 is TGTGCCAGTAGTATAAACTTATGGAACACTGAAGCTTTCTTT. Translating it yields CASSINLWNTEAFF.

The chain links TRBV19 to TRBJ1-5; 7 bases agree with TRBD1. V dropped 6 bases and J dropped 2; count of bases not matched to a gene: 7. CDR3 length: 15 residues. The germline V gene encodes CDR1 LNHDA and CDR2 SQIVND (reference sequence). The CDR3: CASSRQGVGNQPQHF. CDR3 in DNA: TGTGCCAGTAGCCGACAGGGCGTCGGCAATCAGCCCCAGCATTTT.

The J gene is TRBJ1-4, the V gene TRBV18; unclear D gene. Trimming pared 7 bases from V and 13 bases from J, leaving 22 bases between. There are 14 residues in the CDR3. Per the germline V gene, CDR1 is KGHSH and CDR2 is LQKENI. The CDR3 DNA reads TGTGCCAGCTTCACCAATATAGGAATCGGGAGACTGTTTTTT. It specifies CASFTNIGIGRLFF.

DNA for the CDR3: TGCGCCAGCGCGGGAGGTCCACCCTACGAGCAGTACTTC. Its protein is CASAGGPPYEQYF. The chain joins TRBV10-1 to TRBJ2-7, with 8 bases fitting TRBD2. The CDR3 extends over 13 amino acids. CDR1 WNHNN and CDR2 SYGVQD come from the germline V gene (reference sequence). Unmatched junction bases numbered 5, after V lost 8 bases and J lost 2 bases.